This T cell receptor (beta chain) was sequenced for a study of T cells in Graves' hyperthyroidism and ophthalmopathy (dated by TCRdb to the late 2010s). For context, the study as a whole: TCR V-J signatures able to tell the groups apart were searched for in a discovery cohort of 95 to 100 patients, of whom over 40 had Graves' ophthalmopathy and around 56 had stable Graves' hyperthyroidism. Whether ophthalmopathy could be predicted prospectively was tested in an independent validation cohort made up of some 20 hyperthyroidism patients plus 17 patients who later progressed to ophthalmopathy. The 90 or so discovery patients were randomly split 7:3 into training and test sets. Thyroid tissue and blood T-cell repertoires from six Graves' hyperthyroidism patients were also compared in the study. Following sampling, methimazole starting at 30 mg daily was given to hyperthyroidism patients, and high-dose intravenous methylprednisolone was given to ophthalmopathy patients. The paper describes TCR Vbeta CDR3 sequencing of more than 120 peripheral blood samples, made up of 43 ophthalmopathy patients, around 78 hyperthyroidism patients and about 17 progressor patients.

Concerning this clonotype itself: What antigen it recognizes has not been identified. Qualities for individual bases were not recorded, and no much larger clone is one base off.

The investigation overall reported the following: A model built on a 13 V-J signature distinguished ophthalmopathy from stable hyperthyroidism, reaching roughly 88% sensitivity and 81.08% specificity in cross-validation and 80%/75% in testing. Most expanded thyroid clonotypes (frequency above 0.001) were also found in blood, which suggests that blood repertoires may mirror thyroid immune responses. Sample size was not statistically predetermined, and investigators were not blinded to group allocation. During validation, the model predicted progression to ophthalmopathy a median of roughly six months ahead of onset, with 70.59% sensitivity and about 75% specificity.

Stable Graves' hyperthyroidism was defined as the absence of progression to ophthalmopathy over 18 months of follow-up. Hyperthyroidism patients were newly diagnosed, had a disease duration of under 2 months, and were aged 18 to 65 years. The study excluded patients with uncontrolled infections, other autoimmune diseases, pregnancy or lactation. Diagnoses were established on the basis of clinical symptoms, serum thyroxine and TRAb, thyroid ultrasound, and orbital computed tomography. Total RNA was extracted with Trizol reagent, and quality was checked on an Agilent 2100 Bioanalyzer. The CDR3, from cysteine to phenylalanine, totals 16 residues. The DNA shown is the 48-base CDR3, in frame from base 1. The germline V gene gives CDR1 as MGHDK and CDR2 as SYGVNS. V is shortened by 6 bases, J by 5 bases, and the region joining them spans 19 bases. The TCR beta CDR3 regions were amplified from the RNA transcripts. The first round of RT-PCR for the TCR CDR3 was performed with the HTBI primer set and the Qiagen OneStep RT-PCR kit. Libraries were constructed in a second round of multiplex PCR, after which size selection and purification were performed. Libraries were sequenced paired-end with 100 bp reads on an Illumina HiSeq2000. In the original analysis: SOAPnuke was used to process the raw data, throwing out any read that contained adapters or uncalled bases, had a mean Phred below 15, or lacked an exact constant-primer or identifier match. COPE v1.2.5 was used to merge high-quality paired reads, and clonotypes were defined as unique nucleotide sequences. MiTCR v1.1 was used to align clonotypes to the IMGT TRBV, TRBD and TRBJ reference segments. Only V-J combinations with frequency above 0.0001, covering 99% to 99.2% of repertoires, were analysed. A TCS score was defined as the ratio of F50 (clonal expansion) to E x V (chaos), with BLOSUM62-based TCRdist applied between CDR3 peptides within each V-J. Welch's t-statistics and random forest reduced 500 to 650 V-J features to 13, which were used in a naive Bayes classifier (R e1071). TCRdb handled the public reads itself, with Q25 trimming in fastp and clone calling in MiXCR, and kept productive beta chains. Every CDR3 protein is listed once, alongside the most common genes and DNA of its rows. The V and J calls, along with clone size, are taken from TCRdb and not from the paper's own processing. This sample is represented by hundreds of thousands of distinct CDR3 sequences; about 45% of them were singletons. Together, the top ten hold just under 8.5% of the sample.

The source of this sequence is a young woman with Graves' hyperthyroidism. Donor details come from another sample of the same person, matched by shared clones. The sequence is built from TRBV25-1 and TRBJ2-2; the D gene is perhaps TRBD1, on 6 matching bases. Sequenced sample: peripheral blood or thyroid tissue (not recorded which). The sequenced DNA: TGTGCCAGCAGCGTCGTGGGCCAGGGGATAACCGGGGAGCTGTTTTTT. It specifies CASSVVGQGITGELFF.